The clone carrying this TCR beta chain was detected only once. This specimen comes from a study of CD8 T cells in Susac syndrome. Random-hexamer reverse transcription was applied to roughly 0.45 to 1 ug RNA. The authors amplified TCR beta CDR3 across 54 Vbeta and 13 Jbeta using immunoSEQ multiplex PCR. TCRdb passed the immunoSEQ multiplex PCR reads through MiXCR, listing each CDR3 protein once. The table has about 160,000 distinct CDR3 sequences, less than 95% seen once. With 3 bases clipped from V and 6 bases from J, the junction kept 12 bases outside the gene matches. Germline CDR1 and CDR2: SGHDT and YYEEEE. CDR3 size: 17 residues.

Sample: CD4+ T cells from PBMCs. The chain combines TRBV5-6 with TRBJ1-5; 10 bases map to TRBD1. The sequence was collected from a human donor with multiple sclerosis. The CDR3 sequence: CASSWAGSGTGVQPQHF. As DNA, the CDR3 is TGTGCCAGCAGCTGGGCCGGGTCCGGGACAGGGGTTCAGCCCCAGCATTTT.